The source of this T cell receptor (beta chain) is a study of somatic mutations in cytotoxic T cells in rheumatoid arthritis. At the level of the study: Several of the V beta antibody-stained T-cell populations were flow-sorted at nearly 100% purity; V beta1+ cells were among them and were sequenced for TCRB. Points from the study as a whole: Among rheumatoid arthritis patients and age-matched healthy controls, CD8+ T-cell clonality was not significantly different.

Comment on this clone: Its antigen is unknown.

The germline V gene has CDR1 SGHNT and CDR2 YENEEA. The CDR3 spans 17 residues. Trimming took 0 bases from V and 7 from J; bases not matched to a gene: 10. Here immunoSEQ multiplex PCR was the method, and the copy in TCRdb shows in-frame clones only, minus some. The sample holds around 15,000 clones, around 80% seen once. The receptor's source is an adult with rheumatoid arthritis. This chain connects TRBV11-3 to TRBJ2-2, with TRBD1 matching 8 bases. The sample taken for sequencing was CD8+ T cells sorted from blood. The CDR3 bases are TGTGCCAGCAGCTTAGATGTTGGGACAGGCGGAATCGGGGAGCTGTTTTTT. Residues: CASSLDVGTGGIGELFF. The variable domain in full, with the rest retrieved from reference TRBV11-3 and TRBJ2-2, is EAGVVQSPRYKIIEKKQPVAFWCNPISGHNTLYWYLQNLGQGPELLIRYENEEAVDDSQLPKDRFSAERLKGVDSTLKIQPAELGDSAVYLCASSLDVGTGGIGELFFGEGSRLTVL.